The text below deals with one T cell receptor beta chain. Its antigen is not identified. The sample belongs to a study of blood T cells in healthy people across ages. Study-wide results and caveats: No one knew whether donors had CMV, which possibly confounded expanded clonotype changes.

With a J-beta primer mix and a sample-barcoded 5' primer, a second PCR ran roughly 6 to 11 cycles. TCRdb reprocessed the 5' RACE reads via MiXCR and lists one record per CDR3 protein. The sample has some 1,800,000 distinct CDR3 sequences; approximately 40% are singletons. The donors, healthy Caucasians from Russia, were aged 6 to 90. PBMCs, at least 7 million per sample, were isolated. Total RNA extraction produced at least 5.5 micrograms (per sample) for the study. The source of this sequence is a human donor in good health. The specimen was blood.

The CDR3 sequence is CASSPRTGGIEEQYF. The CDR3 nucleotides read TGCGCCAGCAGCCCGAGGACAGGGGGCATCGAAGAGCAGTACTTC. The chain combines TRBV4-3 with TRBJ2-5; the match to TRBD1 covers 11 bases. The ends lost 4 bases at V and 11 bases at J; junction bases unmatched: 12. This CDR3 has 15 amino acids. Germline CDR1 and CDR2: LGHNA and YSLEER.